This is a list of T cell receptor beta chains from one sample in a study of sequential checkpoint blockade in melanoma. Clones were read by immunoSEQ multiplex PCR, and TCRdb kept only the in-frame ones, dropping some. The data hold roughly 9,800 clones, with 60% to 80% observed a single time. This specimen consisted of CD8+ T cells sorted from blood (inferred from file names), obtained from a patient given nivolumab and ipilimumab in sequence. The source is a human donor with melanoma. CDR3s include the opening cysteine and the closing phenylalanine or tryptophan. D genes are given only for firm matches. Part of the rows lack a size; the others show once, few, many or a class for expanded clones.

clone size,V gene,D gene,J gene,CDR3 protein,CDR3 DNA
.,TRBV5-6,.,TRBJ2-7,CASSLGVTIQAYEQYF,TGTGCCAGCAGCTTGGGTGTAACTATTCAAGCCTACGAGCAGTACTTC
.,TRBV30,TRBD1,TRBJ2-7,CAWLPGTGNRDEQYF,TGTGCCTGGTTACCCGGGACAGGGAATCGTGACGAGCAGTACTTC
.,TRBV6-1,TRBD1,TRBJ2-7,CASSDFWGTGLNEQYF,TGTGCCAGCAGTGATTTTTGGGGGACAGGGTTGAACGAGCAGTACTTC
once,TRBV6-5,.,TRBJ1-3,CASSYYGISGNTIYF,TGTGCCAGCAGTTACTACGGGATCTCTGGAAACACCATATATTTT
.,TRBV19,.,TRBJ1-5,CASSIRTLSNQPQHF,TGTGCCAGTAGTATTCGGACACTTAGCAATCAGCCCCAGCATTTT
once,TRBV11-2,TRBD1,TRBJ2-7,CASSLVGQGRSYEQYF,TGTGCCAGCAGCTTAGTGGGACAGGGGCGATCCTACGAGCAGTACTTC
.,TRBV7-8,.,TRBJ2-7,CASSPSATFYEQYF,TGTGCCAGCAGCCCTTCTGCCACATTCTACGAGCAGTACTTC
.,TRBV4-1,TRBD2,TRBJ2-7,CASSQDGASGYEQYF,TGCGCCAGCAGCCAAGATGGGGCTAGCGGCTACGAGCAGTACTTC
.,TRBV5-1,TRBD1,TRBJ1-1,CASSLTGTGVEAFF,TGCGCCAGCAGCTTGACCGGGACAGGGGTTGAAGCTTTCTTT
few,TRBV14,TRBD1,TRBJ2-7,CASSLGQGNHEQYF,TGTGCCAGCAGCCTGGGACAGGGGAACCACGAGCAGTACTTC
.,TRBV4-1,.,TRBJ1-3,CASSQAAGTGNTIYF,TGCGCCAGCAGCCAAGCGGCGGGGACTGGAAACACCATATATTTT
.,TRBV7-2,TRBD2,TRBJ2-5,CASSLVGGGETQYF,TGTGCCAGCAGCTTAGTCGGGGGAGGGGAGACCCAGTACTTC
once,TRBV6-1,.,TRBJ2-7,CASSHTGNAPDEQYF,TGTGCCAGCAGCCACACAGGGAATGCCCCCGACGAGCAGTACTTC
.,TRBV7-3,.,TRBJ2-1,CASSLRGTLSYNEQFF,TGTGCCAGCAGCTTGAGGGGGACCCTCTCCTACAATGAGCAGTTCTTC
.,TRBV29-1,.,TRBJ2-1,CSVLIQNPYNEQFF,TGCAGCGTTTTGATCCAGAACCCCTACAATGAGCAGTTCTTC
.,TRBV21-1,.,TRBJ1-2,CASSPGTDPNYGYTF,TGTGCCAGCAGCCCCGGGACAGACCCTAACTATGGCTACACCTTC
.,TRBV2,.,TRBJ2-7,CASIQDTYEQYF,TGTGCCAGCATTCAGGACACCTACGAGCAGTACTTC
few,TRBV9,.,TRBJ1-2,CASTTLNYGYTF,TGTGCCAGCACGACTCTGAACTATGGCTACACCTTC
.,TRBV27,TRBD2,TRBJ2-1,CASSIGIAGTYNEQFF,TGTGCCAGCAGTATAGGAATAGCGGGTACCTACAATGAGCAGTTCTTC
.,TRBV13,.,TRBJ2-1,CASSFWDNNEQFF,TGTGCCAGCAGCTTTTGGGACAACAATGAGCAGTTCTTC
.,TRBV6-1,TRBD2,TRBJ2-7,CASSEELAGFYEQYF,TGTGCCAGCAGTGAAGAACTAGCGGGTTTTTACGAGCAGTACTTC
few,TRBV6-6,.,TRBJ1-4,CASSYGAAPEKLFF,TGTGCCAGCAGTTACGGGGCAGCACCCGAAAAACTGTTTTTT
.,TRBV13,.,TRBJ2-6,CASSLEAGRGANVLTF,TGTGCCAGCAGCTTAGAAGCGGGCCGTGGGGCCAACGTCCTGACTTTC
medium-sized,TRBV4-1,TRBD1,TRBJ2-7,CASSPGQGSYEQYF,TGCGCCAGCAGCCCGGGACAGGGCTCCTACGAGCAGTACTTC
few,TRBV5-4,TRBD2,TRBJ2-7,CASSSLAGDYEQYF,TGTGCCAGCAGCTCACTAGCGGGGGATTACGAGCAGTACTTC
.,TRBV11-2,.,TRBJ2-1,CASTPFTRNEQFF,TGTGCCAGCACGCCCTTTACCAGGAATGAGCAGTTCTTC
.,TRBV28,TRBD1,TRBJ2-7,CASSPTRQGWLEQYF,TGTGCCAGCAGTCCCACCCGACAGGGATGGCTCGAGCAGTACTTC
.,TRBV25-1,.,TRBJ1-5,CASTEGGNQPQHF,TGTGCCAGCACCGAGGGGGGGAATCAGCCCCAGCATTTT
once,TRBV6-5,.,TRBJ2-3,CASSSAREDTQYF,TGTGCCAGCAGTTCCGCTCGGGAAGATACGCAGTATTTT
.,TRBV28,.,TRBJ1-4,CASSLSPWTRLNEKLFF,TGTGCCAGCAGTTTATCCCCTTGGACACGTCTAAATGAAAAACTGTTTTTT
.,TRBV5-6,.,TRBJ1-2,CASSFWDTYYGYTF,TGTGCCAGCAGCTTTTGGGACACCTACTATGGCTACACCTTC
.,TRBV19,TRBD1,TRBJ1-5,CASHRTGILQPQHF,TGTGCCAGCCACCGGACAGGGATCCTGCAGCCCCAGCATTTT
.,TRBV2,.,TRBJ2-7,CASSEPGSEQYF,TGTGCCAGCAGTGAACCGGGTAGCGAGCAGTACTTC
few,TRBV27,.,TRBJ1-5,CASSLNGENQPQHF,TGTGCCAGCAGCCTTAACGGGGAGAATCAGCCCCAGCATTTT
once,TRBV5-1,TRBD1,TRBJ2-4,CASSSGQGNNIQYF,TGCGCCAGCAGCTCCGGACAGGGCAATAACATTCAGTACTTC
.,TRBV7-8,.,TRBJ2-3,CASGPGIGTDTQYF,TGTGCCAGCGGTCCCGGGATAGGAACAGATACGCAATATTTT
.,TRBV18,TRBD2,TRBJ2-7,CASSPGLAGAYEQYF,TGTGCCAGCTCACCTGGACTAGCGGGGGCCTACGAGCAGTACTTC
few,TRBV7-9,TRBD2,TRBJ2-3,CASSLGPSGIRRTDTQYF,TGTGCCAGCAGCTTAGGACCTAGCGGGATACGTCGCACAGATACGCAGTATTTT
.,TRBV4-1,TRBD2,TRBJ2-7,CASSQVASGRVIGDEQYF,TGCGCCAGCAGCCAAGTGGCTAGCGGGAGGGTCATCGGGGACGAGCAGTACTTC
few,TRBV4-1,TRBD2,TRBJ2-1,CASSQGRLSDGGLADNEQFF,TGCGCCAGCAGCCAAGGGAGGCTGTCCGATGGTGGACTAGCAGACAATGAGCAGTTCTTC
.,TRBV27,.,TRBJ2-1,CASRDLSGNEQFF,TGTGCCAGCAGAGACCTGTCGGGAAATGAGCAGTTCTTC
.,TRBV2,.,TRBJ1-5,CASRGQGTVQPQHF,TGTGCCAGCAGGGGCCAGGGGACCGTTCAGCCCCAGCATTTT
.,TRBV13,.,TRBJ2-1,CATEDGGTAYNEQFF,TGTGCCACCGAGGATGGGGGGACTGCCTACAATGAGCAGTTCTTC
.,TRBV7-6,TRBD1,TRBJ2-7,CASSDSGTGSYEQYF,TGTGCCAGCAGCGATTCCGGGACAGGCTCCTACGAGCAGTACTTC
few,TRBV25-1,.,TRBJ1-3,CASSEFNSGNTIYF,TGTGCCAGCAGTGAATTTAACTCTGGAAACACCATATATTTT
.,TRBV27,.,TRBJ2-1,CASSLWQGSYNEQFF,TGTGCCAGCAGTTTATGGCAGGGGTCCTACAATGAGCAGTTCTTC